This is a list of T cell receptor beta chains from one sample in a study of PD-1 blockade in classical Hodgkin lymphoma. Assay: immunoSEQ multiplex PCR; the TCRdb copy retains only in-frame clones and omits some. The table shows roughly 13,000 clones, with 75% to 90% occurring only once. This material consisted of peripheral blood mononuclear cells (PBMCs), taken at baseline. The source is a human donor with classical Hodgkin lymphoma. Each CDR3 is given with its conserved first and last residue. The order of the fields is CDR3 protein, CDR3 DNA, J gene, D gene, clone size, V gene. A D gene is named only where the DNA matches it firmly. Rows give clone size only sometimes, using once, few, many, or a class for an expanded clone.

CDR3 protein: CSVVQETQYF; CDR3 DNA: TGCAGCGTTGTTCAAGAGACCCAGTACTTC; J gene: TRBJ2-5; D gene: NA; clone size: NA; V gene: TRBV29-1
CDR3 protein: CASSPGSRQDNEQFF; CDR3 DNA: TGCGCCAGCAGCCCCGGTAGTAGGCAGGACAATGAGCAGTTCTTC; J gene: TRBJ2-1; D gene: NA; clone size: once; V gene: TRBV5-1
CDR3 protein: CASSEGRSGIGSEQYF; CDR3 DNA: TGTGCCAGCAGTGAAGGGAGGAGCGGGATAGGAAGCGAGCAGTACTTC; J gene: TRBJ2-7; D gene: TRBD2; clone size: NA; V gene: TRBV6-1
CDR3 protein: CSVEGRINEQFF; CDR3 DNA: TGCAGCGTTGAAGGGCGGATCAATGAGCAGTTCTTC; J gene: TRBJ2-1; D gene: NA; clone size: NA; V gene: TRBV29-1
CDR3 protein: CASSHPGGRNVGELFF; CDR3 DNA: TGTGCCAGCAGCCACCCGGGGGGGAGGAACGTCGGGGAGCTGTTTTTT; J gene: TRBJ2-2; D gene: TRBD2; clone size: NA; V gene: TRBV5-8
CDR3 protein: CASSLSLAVANYGYTF; CDR3 DNA: TGTGCCAGCAGTTTATCGTTGGCCGTAGCTAACTATGGCTACACCTTC; J gene: TRBJ1-2; D gene: NA; clone size: NA; V gene: TRBV27
CDR3 protein: CASSGAANTGELFF; CDR3 DNA: TGTGCCAGCAGCGGTGCGGCGAACACCGGGGAGCTGTTTTTT; J gene: TRBJ2-2; D gene: NA; clone size: once; V gene: TRBV9
CDR3 protein: CASSKTGLAGEIIVYEQYF; CDR3 DNA: TGTGCCAGCAGCAAGACGGGACTAGCGGGAGAAATCATTGTCTACGAGCAGTACTTC; J gene: TRBJ2-7; D gene: TRBD2; clone size: NA; V gene: TRBV4-2
CDR3 protein: CAISAGTSVDEQYF; CDR3 DNA: TGTGCCATCAGTGCAGGGACTAGCGTGGACGAGCAGTACTTC; J gene: TRBJ2-7; D gene: TRBD2; clone size: NA; V gene: TRBV10-3
CDR3 protein: CASSEGRGQPQHF; CDR3 DNA: TGTGCCAGCAGTGAAGGGAGGGGCCAGCCCCAGCATTTT; J gene: TRBJ1-5; D gene: NA; clone size: NA; V gene: TRBV6-1
CDR3 protein: CASSEMRYEQYF; CDR3 DNA: TGTGCCAGCAGTGAGATGCGGTACGAGCAGTACTTC; J gene: TRBJ2-7; D gene: NA; clone size: NA; V gene: TRBV2
CDR3 protein: CASRDSGRGQYF; CDR3 DNA: TGTGCCAGCAGGGATAGCGGGAGAGGGCAGTATTTT; J gene: TRBJ2-3; D gene: TRBD2; clone size: NA; V gene: TRBV2
CDR3 protein: CASSAGLALGRETQYF; CDR3 DNA: TGTGCCAGCAGTGCTGGACTAGCGTTGGGGAGAGAGACCCAGTACTTC; J gene: TRBJ2-5; D gene: TRBD2; clone size: NA; V gene: TRBV28
CDR3 protein: CASSSPKDRPLSYEQYF; CDR3 DNA: TGTGCCAGCAGCTCCCCCAAGGACAGGCCGCTCTCCTACGAGCAGTACTTC; J gene: TRBJ2-7; D gene: TRBD1; clone size: NA; V gene: TRBV11-2
CDR3 protein: CASGLAGGTEQFF; CDR3 DNA: TGCGCCAGCGGACTAGCGGGAGGAACTGAGCAGTTCTTC; J gene: TRBJ2-1; D gene: TRBD2; clone size: NA; V gene: TRBV5-1
CDR3 protein: CASSLSLRETEAFF; CDR3 DNA: TGCGCCAGCAGCTTGTCCCTCAGGGAAACTGAAGCTTTCTTT; J gene: TRBJ1-1; D gene: NA; clone size: NA; V gene: TRBV5-1
CDR3 protein: CASSLERNTEAFF; CDR3 DNA: TGTGCCAGCAGCTTGGAGAGAAACACTGAAGCTTTCTTT; J gene: TRBJ1-1; D gene: NA; clone size: NA; V gene: TRBV5-8
CDR3 protein: CASGFREGNNEQFF; CDR3 DNA: TGTGCTAGTGGTTTTCGGGAGGGTAACAATGAGCAGTTCTTC; J gene: TRBJ2-1; D gene: TRBD2; clone size: NA; V gene: TRBV12-5
CDR3 protein: CASSLTSDSPLHF; CDR3 DNA: TGCGCCAGCAGCTTGACAAGTGATTCACCCCTCCACTTT; J gene: TRBJ1-6; D gene: NA; clone size: NA; V gene: TRBV5-1
CDR3 protein: CASSLATGTANQPQHF; CDR3 DNA: TGTGCCAGCAGTTTAGCTACCGGGACAGCCAATCAGCCCCAGCATTTT; J gene: TRBJ1-5; D gene: TRBD1; clone size: NA; V gene: TRBV28
CDR3 protein: CAISKPAGASGNTIYF; CDR3 DNA: TGTGCCATCTCTAAACCCGCAGGAGCCTCTGGAAACACCATATATTTT; J gene: TRBJ1-3; D gene: NA; clone size: NA; V gene: TRBV10-3
CDR3 protein: CASSRIQGPGANVLTF; CDR3 DNA: TGTGCCAGCAGCCGCATTCAGGGTCCCGGGGCCAACGTCCTGACTTTC; J gene: TRBJ2-6; D gene: NA; clone size: NA; V gene: TRBV5-4
CDR3 protein: CASSTTGFNEKLFF; CDR3 DNA: TGTGCCAGTAGTACCACAGGATTTAATGAAAAACTGTTTTTT; J gene: TRBJ1-4; D gene: NA; clone size: NA; V gene: TRBV19
CDR3 protein: CASSQGAGGNTEAFF; CDR3 DNA: TGTGCCAGCAGCCAAGGTGCAGGGGGGAACACTGAAGCTTTCTTT; J gene: TRBJ1-1; D gene: TRBD1; clone size: NA; V gene: TRBV14
CDR3 protein: CASSRRTGAVNQPQHF; CDR3 DNA: TGTGCCAGCAGTCGCAGGACAGGGGCGGTCAATCAGCCCCAGCATTTT; J gene: TRBJ1-5; D gene: TRBD1; clone size: once; V gene: TRBV28
CDR3 protein: CASSTTRTGNYGYTF; CDR3 DNA: TGCGCCAGCAGTACGACCCGGACGGGGAACTATGGCTACACCTTC; J gene: TRBJ1-2; D gene: NA; clone size: once; V gene: TRBV10-2
CDR3 protein: CASSATGWDTQYF; CDR3 DNA: TGTGCCAGCAGCGCGACGGGGTGGGATACGCAGTATTTT; J gene: TRBJ2-3; D gene: NA; clone size: NA; V gene: TRBV5-8
CDR3 protein: CASSIGGRSYEQYF; CDR3 DNA: TGTGCCAGCAGTATCGGAGGAAGGTCCTACGAGCAGTACTTC; J gene: TRBJ2-7; D gene: NA; clone size: NA; V gene: TRBV6-6
CDR3 protein: CASSQGQGGINEQFF; CDR3 DNA: TGTGCCAGCAGCCAGGGACAGGGTGGTATCAATGAGCAGTTCTTC; J gene: TRBJ2-1; D gene: TRBD1; clone size: few; V gene: TRBV14
CDR3 protein: CASSHAAETQYF; CDR3 DNA: TGTGCCAGCAGTCACGCTGCGGAGACCCAGTACTTC; J gene: TRBJ2-5; D gene: NA; clone size: NA; V gene: TRBV7-8
CDR3 protein: CSARGQENTEAFF; CDR3 DNA: TGCAGCGCTAGAGGACAGGAGAACACTGAAGCTTTCTTT; J gene: TRBJ1-1; D gene: TRBD1; clone size: once; V gene: TRBV29-1
CDR3 protein: CASSFRLAGLNEQFF; CDR3 DNA: TGCGCCAGCAGCTTCAGACTAGCGGGACTCAATGAGCAGTTCTTC; J gene: TRBJ2-1; D gene: TRBD2; clone size: once; V gene: TRBV5-1
CDR3 protein: CASSLVNGSPDTQYF; CDR3 DNA: TGCGCCAGCAGCCTAGTTAACGGGAGCCCAGATACGCAGTATTTT; J gene: TRBJ2-3; D gene: NA; clone size: NA; V gene: TRBV5-1
CDR3 protein: CASKDNEQFF; CDR3 DNA: TGTGCCAGCAAGGACAATGAGCAGTTCTTC; J gene: TRBJ2-1; D gene: NA; clone size: NA; V gene: TRBV2
CDR3 protein: CASSRSVDPSAEQYF; CDR3 DNA: TGTGCCAGCAGCCGATCTGTGGACCCCTCAGCGGAGCAGTACTTC; J gene: TRBJ2-7; D gene: NA; clone size: NA; V gene: TRBV7-2
CDR3 protein: CASSLRLGPPDTGELFF; CDR3 DNA: TGTGCCAGTAGTCTCCGGTTGGGACCGCCCGACACCGGGGAGCTGTTTTTT; J gene: TRBJ2-2; D gene: NA; clone size: NA; V gene: TRBV19
CDR3 protein: CASSFRGEGGELFF; CDR3 DNA: TGTGCCAGCAGTTTCCGGGGGGAAGGCGGGGAGCTGTTTTTT; J gene: TRBJ2-2; D gene: TRBD2; clone size: few; V gene: TRBV27
CDR3 protein: CASRTSGKVWETQYF; CDR3 DNA: TGTGCCAGTAGGACTAGCGGGAAGGTTTGGGAGACCCAGTACTTC; J gene: TRBJ2-5; D gene: TRBD2; clone size: NA; V gene: TRBV19
CDR3 protein: CASSSPREAKNIQYF; CDR3 DNA: TGTGCCAGCAGTTCCCCCAGGGAAGCCAAAAACATTCAGTACTTC; J gene: TRBJ2-4; D gene: NA; clone size: NA; V gene: TRBV6-6
CDR3 protein: CASSPGGDLYEQYF; CDR3 DNA: TGTGCCAGCTCACCGGGTGGGGACTTGTACGAGCAGTACTTC; J gene: TRBJ2-7; D gene: NA; clone size: NA; V gene: TRBV18
CDR3 protein: CASSPRVSGELFF; CDR3 DNA: TGTGCCAGCTCACCTCGGGTGTCCGGGGAGCTGTTTTTT; J gene: TRBJ2-2; D gene: NA; clone size: NA; V gene: TRBV18
CDR3 protein: CASSHPVGGGYTF; CDR3 DNA: TGCGCCAGCAGCCACCCTGTAGGAGGAGGCTACACCTTC; J gene: TRBJ1-2; D gene: NA; clone size: NA; V gene: TRBV4-1
CDR3 protein: CASSEVLAVFTDTQYF; CDR3 DNA: TGTGCCAGCAGTGAAGTGTTGGCAGTATTTACAGATACGCAGTATTTT; J gene: TRBJ2-3; D gene: NA; clone size: NA; V gene: TRBV6-1
CDR3 protein: CSVGAGEETQYF; CDR3 DNA: TGCAGCGTTGGGGCAGGGGAAGAGACCCAGTACTTC; J gene: TRBJ2-5; D gene: NA; clone size: NA; V gene: TRBV29-1
CDR3 protein: CASSLGGRLIGYTF; CDR3 DNA: TGTGCCAGCAGTTTGGGAGGAAGATTGATTGGCTACACCTTC; J gene: TRBJ1-2; D gene: NA; clone size: NA; V gene: TRBV28
CDR3 protein: CASRDWVMYEQYF; CDR3 DNA: TGTGCCAGCAGGGACTGGGTGATGTACGAGCAGTACTTC; J gene: TRBJ2-7; D gene: NA; clone size: NA; V gene: TRBV6-1